This T cell receptor (beta chain) was sequenced during a study of T cell responses to AZD1222 COVID-19 vaccine (TCRdb year 2021). In the study overall: A total of 240 or so trial participants underwent TCR sequencing, of whom about 210 had received two doses of AZD1222 and some 26 had received two doses of the MenACWY control vaccine. Trial participants were enrolled by age into subgroups of 18-55, 56-69 and 70-plus years, and about 150, 27 and 61 TCR-sequenced participants, respectively, were included in these subgroups.

As regards this clone: The target of this receptor is not known. Qualities for individual bases were not recorded, and no much larger clone is one base off.

The CDR3 regions of human TCRbeta chains were analyzed by immunosequencing. Concerning the study's data processing: Repertoire TCRs were checked for matches against a reference library of SARS-CoV-2-specific TCRs that had been generated using the MIRA antigen-specificity platform. Breadth meant the fraction of unique TCRs that were SARS-CoV-2-associated, whereas depth meant the fraction of total T cells that were SARS-CoV-2-associated. Using the MIRA data, each spike-specific TCR was mapped to the spike region that the TCR reacts to and placed in a CD4 or CD8 class. Log10-transformed breadth and depth values were compared by one-way ANOVA with Sidak's multiple comparisons tests. Not all clones reach the TCRdb copy of this immuneACCESS table, which keeps in-frame sequences only. Checked studies attribute under half of the gap to unresolved V genes and leave the rest unexplained. V, J and clone size were drawn from that table, and D and trimming were deduced from the DNA. The sample table contains about 120,000 clones; only one count was recorded for more than 85% of them. Jointly, the top ten make up more than 4.5% of the sample.

Including cysteine and phenylalanine, the CDR3 has 18 amino acids. CDR3 DNA only is kept here, 54 bases in frame from base 1. Based on the germline V gene (reference sequence), the CDR1 and CDR2 sequences are SEHNR and FQNEAQ. Trimming leaves V shorter by 6 bases and J shorter by 7 bases, with the junction holding 18 bases beyond the gene matches. Findings and caveats that apply to the study as a whole: The whole spike protein was spanned by vaccine-associated CD4 TCRs, and dominant responses were seen in regions 160-218 and 743-854. Because no day 14 peak-response samples were available, repertoires were characterized only after the peak T cell response. The 56-69-year group was small, and its depth increase did not reach significance, likely because of low power. Conclusions about previously exposed vaccinees are limited because only six or seven AZD1222 recipients were SARS-CoV-2 seropositive at baseline. Participants were mostly white British, with more females than males. The authors suggested clonal diversity may have been underestimated. After two AZD1222 doses, spike-specific TCR breadth and depth were significantly higher than at day 0 and than in MenACWY recipients. Reportedly, close to half of the unique spike-specific TCRs recognized epitopes lying outside the regions that are mutated in the B.1.351 and B.1.1.7 variants.

This specimen's time point label, per the study, means: about 28 days (+/-7) after the second vaccine dose. AZD1222 recipients whose second dose came at about 4 weeks and those whose second dose came at about 12 weeks were combined into one group, since spike-specific TCR depth and breadth did not differ between the two schedules. Vaccinee samples were obtained from the UK trials COV001 and COV002, which included a single-blind randomized controlled phase 2/3 trial of AZD1222 (ChAdOx1 nCoV-19) in healthy adults. For TCRbeta chain sequencing, PBMC samples from trial participants were taken at day 0 and at day 28 after the second dose.

This chain is built from TRBV7-9 and TRBJ1-4; 9 bases in the junction line up with TRBD1. Sequences were derived from peripheral blood, sampled 28 days after the second AZD1222 dose. The TCR was taken from an adult who received the AZD1222 COVID-19 vaccine. At the DNA level, the sequence is TGTGCCAGCAGTCGTCTACCGGGACAGGGTTCTAAGGGTGAAAAACTGTTTTTT. The translation is CASSRLPGQGSKGEKLFF.